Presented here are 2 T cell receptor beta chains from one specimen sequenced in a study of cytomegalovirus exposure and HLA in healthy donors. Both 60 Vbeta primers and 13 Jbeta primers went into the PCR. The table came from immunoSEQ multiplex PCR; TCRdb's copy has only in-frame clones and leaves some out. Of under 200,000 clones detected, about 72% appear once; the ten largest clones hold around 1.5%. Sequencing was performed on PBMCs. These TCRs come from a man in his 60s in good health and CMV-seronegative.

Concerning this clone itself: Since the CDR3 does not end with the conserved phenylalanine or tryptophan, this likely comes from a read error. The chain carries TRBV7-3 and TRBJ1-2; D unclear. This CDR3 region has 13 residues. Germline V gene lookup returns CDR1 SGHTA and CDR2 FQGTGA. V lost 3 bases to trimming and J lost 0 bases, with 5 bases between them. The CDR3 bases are TGTGCCAGCAGCTTTGAACCTAACTATGGCTACACCTCC. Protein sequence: CASSFEPNYGYTS.

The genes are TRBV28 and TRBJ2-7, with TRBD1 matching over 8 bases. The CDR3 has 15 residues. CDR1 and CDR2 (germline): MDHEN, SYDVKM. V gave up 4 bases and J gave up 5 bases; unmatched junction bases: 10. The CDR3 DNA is TGTGCCAGCAGTTCCGCCGGGACAGGACTCGACGAGCAGTACTTC. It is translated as CASSSAGTGLDEQYF.